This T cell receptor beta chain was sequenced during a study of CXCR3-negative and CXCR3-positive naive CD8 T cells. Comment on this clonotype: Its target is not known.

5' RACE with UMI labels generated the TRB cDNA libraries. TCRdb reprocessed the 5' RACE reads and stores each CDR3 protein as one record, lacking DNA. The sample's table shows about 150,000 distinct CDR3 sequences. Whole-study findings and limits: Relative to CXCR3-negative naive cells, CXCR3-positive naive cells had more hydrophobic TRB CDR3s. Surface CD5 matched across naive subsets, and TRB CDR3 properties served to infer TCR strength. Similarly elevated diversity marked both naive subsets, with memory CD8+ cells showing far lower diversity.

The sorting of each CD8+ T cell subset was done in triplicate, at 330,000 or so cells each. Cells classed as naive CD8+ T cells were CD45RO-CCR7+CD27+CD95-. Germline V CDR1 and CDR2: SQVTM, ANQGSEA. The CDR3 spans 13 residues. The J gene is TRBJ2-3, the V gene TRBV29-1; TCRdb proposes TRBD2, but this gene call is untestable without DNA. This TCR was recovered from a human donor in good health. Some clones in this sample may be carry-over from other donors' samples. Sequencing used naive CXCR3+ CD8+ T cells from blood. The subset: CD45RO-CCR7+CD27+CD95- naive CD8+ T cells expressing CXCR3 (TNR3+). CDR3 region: CSVGLAVPDTQYF.